The entry below describes one TCR beta chain. At least ten counts were recorded for this clonotype. Its target antigen remains unknown. Base qualities are missing; no much larger clone stands one base away. The donors were roughly 38 Caucasian individuals from Russia, aged roughly 6 to 100 years, who were systemically healthy. About 10 milliliters of peripheral blood were collected from each donor into EDTA-treated Vacutainer tubes. PBMCs were isolated by Ficoll-Paque density-gradient centrifugation, with at least 6 million obtained per sample. Trizol reagent was used to extract total RNA from PBMCs, with at least 5.5 micrograms per sample. For every donor, flow cytometry on a PBMC aliquot measured the percentage of naive CD45RAhigh/CD27high T cells. Library method: 5' RACE. Instrument used: Illumina HiSeq 2500. A second PCR of roughly 7 to 11 cycles was run with a J-beta primer mix and a sample-barcoded 5' primer. A unique molecular identifier was introduced onto each TCR beta cDNA molecule by a template-switch 5' adaptor carrying 12 random nucleotides. Each sample yielded at least 2.5 million CDR3-containing paired-end reads. The Mint cDNA synthesis kit, primed by a TRBC-specific oligonucleotide, was used to synthesize first-strand cDNA from all RNA. After uracil-DNA glycosylase treatment, a first 18-cycle PCR used universal primers M1SS and BC2_uni_R on all cDNA. Under the source paper's analysis protocol: Normalization of each sample was performed by random selection of 1 million high-quality reads, each carrying a distinct molecular identifier. Reads sharing molecular identifiers were discarded rather than binned into consensus sequences. MiTCR, set to a Q25 quality threshold and the strictest error-elimination algorithm, was used for CDR3 identification, clonotype clustering and error correction. Lower-bound total TCR beta diversity was estimated with a nonparametric unseen species model using Euler transformation. In TCRdb, the public reads were trimmed at Q25 with fastp and aligned with MiXCR, with productive beta chains retained. Records with the same CDR3 protein are collapsed into one entry carrying the most frequent genes and DNA. Clone size and V and J calls follow TCRdb, not the original study. The sample contains some 1.5 million distinct CDR3 sequences, roughly 43% of them found a single time. The top ten clones comprise 4% of the sample.

Via the germline V gene, CDR1 is SQVTM and CDR2 ANQGSEA. The V end loses 8 bases and the J end loses 2 bases, and a stretch of 26 bases separates them. The CDR3 runs 17 amino acids, cysteine and phenylalanine included. CDR3 DNA is the only sequence kept; it has 51 bases, read in frame from the first base. This sample stems from a study of blood T cells in healthy people across ages (dated by TCRdb to about 2015). As for the study more broadly: In model experiments, template switching captured roughly one uniquely barcoded TCR beta cDNA molecule for every two T cells. The donors were divided into four age groups: young (average around 16 years), middle-aged (about 39), aged (about 62) and long-lived (nearly 85). To track age-related changes in TCR beta repertoire diversity, the study relied on deep sequencing normalized with unique cDNA molecular identifiers. To avoid experimental bias, donors of different ages were spread randomly across the sequencing lanes. Two additional independent replicas of 1 million unique cDNA reads from the same blood draw were analyzed for two donors (one aged 18 to 30 and one aged 80 or older).

The investigation overall reported the following: Since profiling was done on bulk unsorted PBMCs, naive and antigen-experienced compartments could not be conclusively compared. Observed TCR beta diversity correlated strongly with the percentage of naive T cells measured by flow cytometry. The CMV infection status of donors was not known, potentially confounding age-related changes in expanded clonotypes. Compared with the aged group, more naive CD4+ T cells, fewer expanded clones and increased TCR diversity were shown by the long-lived group, suggesting age selection. Estimates of total diversity based on one million sequenced T cells were considered lower bounds and underestimates. As age increased, observed TCR beta diversity per million T cells dropped in a roughly linear way, and a significant reduction was already evident by age about 40.

This receptor was obtained from a young woman in good health. The rearranged segments are TRBV29-1 and TRBJ2-3; 5 matching bases give a weak D call of TRBD1. Specimen: blood. CDR3 sequence: CSTDGQGSYPLTDTQYF. The sequenced DNA is TGCAGCACGGACGGGCAGGGATCATATCCCCTCACAGATACGCAGTATTTT.